This T cell receptor beta chain is from a study of graft-versus-host responses after intestinal transplantation. As for the study in general: Anti-thymocyte globulin served as induction for all recipients, who then took tacrolimus and steroids for about three years.

A note on this clone: The antigen remains unidentified.

Assay used: immunoSEQ multiplex PCR; TCRdb lists only in-frame clones, some missing. This table holds some 110,000 clones, over 85% found once. In germline, CDR1 is LNHDA, CDR2 SQIVND (reference sequence). Trimming stripped 5 bases from V and 4 bases from J, with 17 bases between. The CDR3 length is 15 residues. Study findings and constraints: Early post-transplant falls in HvG clones accompanied the peak levels of circulating GvH clones. Patients who carried graft-donor T cell macrochimerism also had high graft-versus-host to host-versus-graft clonal ratios in their allografts. The recipient marrow held GvH clones, and some of them showed up first in ileum or blood.

V is TRBV19 and J is TRBJ2-5; TRBD2 is a possible D gene (5 bases). The TCR sequence derives from a human donor who was the organ donor for an intestinal transplant. The sequencing here drew on unstimulated CD4+ T cells sorted from spleen or lymph node cells, taken before transplant. CDR3 in amino acids: CASSEGGQNTETQYF. The CDR3 DNA is TGTGCCAGTAGTGAAGGCGGGCAGAACACAGAGACCCAGTACTTC.